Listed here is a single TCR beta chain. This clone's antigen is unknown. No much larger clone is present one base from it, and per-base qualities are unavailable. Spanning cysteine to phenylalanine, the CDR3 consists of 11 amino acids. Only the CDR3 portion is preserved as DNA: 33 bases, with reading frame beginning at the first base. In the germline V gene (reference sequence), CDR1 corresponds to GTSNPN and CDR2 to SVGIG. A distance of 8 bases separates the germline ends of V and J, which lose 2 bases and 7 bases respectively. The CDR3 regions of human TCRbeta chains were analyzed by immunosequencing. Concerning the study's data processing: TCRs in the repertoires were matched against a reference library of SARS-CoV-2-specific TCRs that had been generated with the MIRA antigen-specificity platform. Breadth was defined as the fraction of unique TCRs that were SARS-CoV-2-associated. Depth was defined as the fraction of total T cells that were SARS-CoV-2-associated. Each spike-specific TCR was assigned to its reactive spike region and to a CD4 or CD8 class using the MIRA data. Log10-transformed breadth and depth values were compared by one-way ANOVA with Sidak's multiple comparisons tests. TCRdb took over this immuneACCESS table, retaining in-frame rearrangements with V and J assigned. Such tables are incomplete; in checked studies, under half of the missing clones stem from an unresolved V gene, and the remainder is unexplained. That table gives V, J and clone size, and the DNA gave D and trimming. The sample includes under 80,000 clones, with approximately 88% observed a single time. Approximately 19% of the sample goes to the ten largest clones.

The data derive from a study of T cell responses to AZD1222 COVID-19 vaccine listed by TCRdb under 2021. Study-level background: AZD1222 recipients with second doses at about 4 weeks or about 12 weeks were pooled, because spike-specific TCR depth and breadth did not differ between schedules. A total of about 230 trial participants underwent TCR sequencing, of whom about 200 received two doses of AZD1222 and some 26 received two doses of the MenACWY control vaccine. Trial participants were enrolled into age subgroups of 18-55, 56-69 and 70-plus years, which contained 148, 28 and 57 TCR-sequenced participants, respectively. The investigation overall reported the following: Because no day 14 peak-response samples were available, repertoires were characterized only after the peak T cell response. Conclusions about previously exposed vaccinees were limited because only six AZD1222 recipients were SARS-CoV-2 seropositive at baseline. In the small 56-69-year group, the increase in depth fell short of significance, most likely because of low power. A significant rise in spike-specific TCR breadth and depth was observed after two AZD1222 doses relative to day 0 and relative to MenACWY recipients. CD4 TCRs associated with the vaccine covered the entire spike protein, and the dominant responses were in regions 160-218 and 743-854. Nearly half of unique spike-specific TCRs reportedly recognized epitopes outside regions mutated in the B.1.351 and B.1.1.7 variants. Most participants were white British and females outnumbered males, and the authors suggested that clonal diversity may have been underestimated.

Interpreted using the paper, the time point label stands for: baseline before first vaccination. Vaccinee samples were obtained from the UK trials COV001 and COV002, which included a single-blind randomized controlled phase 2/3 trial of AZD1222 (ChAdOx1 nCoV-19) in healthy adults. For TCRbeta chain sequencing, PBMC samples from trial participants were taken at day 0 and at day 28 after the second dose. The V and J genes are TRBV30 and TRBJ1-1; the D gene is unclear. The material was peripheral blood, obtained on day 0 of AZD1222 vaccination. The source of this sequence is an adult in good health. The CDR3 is CAWSFGREAFF. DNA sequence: TGTGCCTGGAGTTTCGGACGTGAAGCTTTCTTT.